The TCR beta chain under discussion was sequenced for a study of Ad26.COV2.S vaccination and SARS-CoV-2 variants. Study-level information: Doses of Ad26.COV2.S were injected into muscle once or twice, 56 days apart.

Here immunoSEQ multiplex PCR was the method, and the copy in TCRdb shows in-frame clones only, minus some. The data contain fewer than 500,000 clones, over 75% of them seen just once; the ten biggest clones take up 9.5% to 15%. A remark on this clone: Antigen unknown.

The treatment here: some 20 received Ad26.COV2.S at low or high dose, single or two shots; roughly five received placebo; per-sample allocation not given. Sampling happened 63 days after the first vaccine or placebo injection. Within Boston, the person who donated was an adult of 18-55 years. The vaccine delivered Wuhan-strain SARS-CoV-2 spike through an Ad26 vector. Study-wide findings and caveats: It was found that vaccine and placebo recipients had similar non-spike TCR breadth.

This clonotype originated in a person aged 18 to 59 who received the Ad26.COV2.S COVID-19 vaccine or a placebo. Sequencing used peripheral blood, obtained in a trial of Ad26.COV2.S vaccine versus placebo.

The CDR3 here is CASSVDQMNTEAFF. As DNA, the CDR3 is TGCGCCAGCAGCGTGGACCAAATGAACACTGAAGCTTTCTTT. The rearrangement joins TRBV5-1 to TRBJ1-1; no clear D gene. In germline, CDR1 is SGHRS, CDR2 YFSETQ. This CDR3 has 14 residues. V was trimmed by 4 bases and J by 0 bases, leaving 10 bases between them.